The rows below give T cell receptor beta chains drawn from one sample of a study of CD8 T cells in Susac syndrome. A single record per CDR3 protein comes from TCRdb applying MiXCR to the immunoSEQ multiplex PCR reads. The table records 120,000 or so distinct CDR3 sequences, 85% to 95% of them present only once. The specimen was CD8+ T cells from PBMCs. The receptor source for this set is a human donor with Susac syndrome. CDR3s include the opening cysteine and the closing phenylalanine or tryptophan. Each record gives: clone size, D gene, V gene, J gene, CDR3 protein, CDR3 DNA. A D gene is named only where the DNA matches it firmly. Where a row states a size, it is once, few, many or the class of an expanded clone; other rows omit it.

clone size: .
D gene: .
V gene: TRBV5-6
J gene: TRBJ2-7
CDR3 protein: CASSAGTPTGEQYF
CDR3 DNA: TGTGCCAGCAGCGCCGGGACCCCAACGGGCGAGCAGTACTTC

clone size: once
D gene: .
V gene: TRBV9
J gene: TRBJ2-3
CDR3 protein: CASSATVGGPRTDTQYF
CDR3 DNA: TGTGCCAGCAGCGCGACGGTTGGGGGGCCACGCACAGATACGCAGTATTTT

clone size: .
D gene: TRBD1
V gene: TRBV14
J gene: TRBJ1-1
CDR3 protein: CASKGQGMNTEAFF
CDR3 DNA: TGTGCCAGCAAAGGACAGGGAATGAACACTGAAGCTTTCTTT

clone size: .
D gene: TRBD1
V gene: TRBV20-1
J gene: TRBJ1-2
CDR3 protein: CSASPTGDGYTF
CDR3 DNA: TGCAGTGCTAGCCCCACAGGGGACGGCTACACCTTC

clone size: .
D gene: TRBD2
V gene: TRBV29-1
J gene: TRBJ2-1
CDR3 protein: CSAEPGGEQFF
CDR3 DNA: TGCAGCGCCGAACCGGGGGGAGAGCAGTTCTTC

clone size: .
D gene: .
V gene: TRBV12-3/TRBV12-4
J gene: TRBJ1-2
CDR3 protein: CASSQGQEGLNYGYTF
CDR3 DNA: TGTGCCAGCAGCCAGGGACAAGAAGGCTTAAACTATGGCTACACCTTC

clone size: .
D gene: .
V gene: TRBV4-1
J gene: TRBJ1-5
CDR3 protein: CASSQADQPQHF
CDR3 DNA: TGCGCCAGCAGCCAGGCTGATCAGCCCCAGCATTTT

clone size: once
D gene: .
V gene: TRBV7-2
J gene: TRBJ1-4
CDR3 protein: CASSLGAGVVEKLFF
CDR3 DNA: TGTGCCAGCAGCTTAGGAGCAGGGGTGGTTGAAAAACTGTTTTTT

clone size: .
D gene: TRBD2
V gene: TRBV4-2
J gene: TRBJ2-1
CDR3 protein: CASSVGLAGAYEQFF
CDR3 DNA: TGTGCCAGCAGCGTGGGACTAGCGGGGGCCTATGAGCAGTTCTTC

clone size: .
D gene: .
V gene: TRBV6-5
J gene: TRBJ1-2
CDR3 protein: CASSYSYSSYYGYTF
CDR3 DNA: TGTGCCAGCAGTTACTCGTACAGCAGTTACTATGGCTACACCTTC

clone size: .
D gene: TRBD1
V gene: TRBV5-1
J gene: TRBJ2-2
CDR3 protein: CASSSYRGTGELFF
CDR3 DNA: TGCGCCAGCAGCTCCTACAGGGGCACCGGGGAGCTGTTTTTT

clone size: .
D gene: .
V gene: TRBV4-1
J gene: TRBJ2-3
CDR3 protein: CASSQVGLASDTQYF
CDR3 DNA: TGCGCCAGCAGCCAAGTGGGGTTAGCTTCAGATACGCAGTATTTT

clone size: .
D gene: .
V gene: TRBV7-8
J gene: TRBJ1-5
CDR3 protein: CASRPGGGGQPQHF
CDR3 DNA: TGTGCCAGCAGACCGGGAGGAGGGGGTCAGCCCCAGCATTTT

clone size: .
D gene: .
V gene: TRBV9
J gene: TRBJ2-1
CDR3 protein: CASSVAGGGYEQFF
CDR3 DNA: TGTGCCAGCAGCGTAGCGGGCGGGGGCTATGAGCAGTTCTTC

clone size: .
D gene: .
V gene: TRBV13
J gene: TRBJ2-5
CDR3 protein: CASSSLQGGETQYF
CDR3 DNA: TGTGCCAGCAGCTCATTACAGGGAGGAGAGACCCAGTACTTC

clone size: .
D gene: .
V gene: TRBV27
J gene: TRBJ1-3
CDR3 protein: CATRGGHGNTIYF
CDR3 DNA: TGTGCCACCCGGGGGGGCCATGGAAACACCATATATTTT

clone size: .
D gene: TRBD2
V gene: TRBV6-4
J gene: TRBJ2-1
CDR3 protein: CASSGTSGSYNEQFF
CDR3 DNA: TGTGCCAGCAGTGGGACTAGCGGCTCCTACAATGAGCAGTTCTTC

clone size: .
D gene: .
V gene: TRBV29-1
J gene: TRBJ2-6
CDR3 protein: CSVEAPQGLFYAGANVLTF
CDR3 DNA: TGCAGCGTTGAAGCCCCGCAGGGGCTGTTTTACGCTGGGGCCAACGTCCTGACTTTC

clone size: .
D gene: .
V gene: TRBV20-1
J gene: TRBJ2-3
CDR3 protein: CSARPPFGEPTHTDTQYF
CDR3 DNA: TGCAGTGCTAGACCGCCATTCGGGGAACCTACTCACACAGATACGCAGTATTTT

clone size: .
D gene: .
V gene: TRBV12-3/TRBV12-4
J gene: TRBJ2-1
CDR3 protein: CASSFTGREQFF
CDR3 DNA: TGTGCCAGCAGTTTTACAGGAAGGGAGCAGTTCTTC

clone size: .
D gene: TRBD1
V gene: TRBV12-5
J gene: TRBJ1-5
CDR3 protein: CASGLQGVGNQPQHF
CDR3 DNA: TGTGCTAGTGGTCTCCAGGGGGTTGGCAATCAGCCCCAGCATTTT

clone size: .
D gene: .
V gene: TRBV30
J gene: TRBJ1-1
CDR3 protein: CAWSGGSDTEAFF
CDR3 DNA: TGTGCCTGGAGTGGAGGGAGTGACACTGAAGCTTTCTTT

clone size: once
D gene: TRBD2
V gene: TRBV4-3
J gene: TRBJ2-1
CDR3 protein: CASSLSRGGGEQFF
CDR3 DNA: TGCGCCAGCAGTCTCTCGCGGGGGGGCGGTGAGCAGTTCTTC

clone size: .
D gene: .
V gene: TRBV29-1
J gene: TRBJ2-7
CDR3 protein: CSVEDDTSYEQYF
CDR3 DNA: TGCAGCGTTGAAGACGACACGTCCTACGAGCAGTACTTC

clone size: .
D gene: .
V gene: TRBV7-2
J gene: TRBJ2-7
CDR3 protein: CASSELTSYEQYF
CDR3 DNA: TGTGCCAGCAGCGAACTAACTAGCTACGAGCAGTACTTC

clone size: .
D gene: .
V gene: TRBV27
J gene: TRBJ1-6
CDR3 protein: CASSPSVGSNSPLHF
CDR3 DNA: TGTGCCAGCAGTCCCTCCGTGGGTAGTAATTCACCCCTCCACTTT

clone size: .
D gene: .
V gene: TRBV15
J gene: TRBJ2-5
CDR3 protein: CATSEDYPIETQYF
CDR3 DNA: TGTGCCACCAGCGAGGACTACCCCATCGAGACCCAGTACTTC

clone size: .
D gene: .
V gene: TRBV12-3/TRBV12-4
J gene: TRBJ1-1
CDR3 protein: CASRPDRNTEAFF
CDR3 DNA: TGTGCCAGCAGACCGGACAGGAACACTGAAGCTTTCTTT

clone size: .
D gene: .
V gene: TRBV27
J gene: TRBJ1-1
CDR3 protein: CASSLSLVGNTEAFF
CDR3 DNA: TGTGCCAGCAGTTTATCGTTAGTGGGGAACACTGAAGCTTTCTTT

clone size: .
D gene: .
V gene: TRBV7-9
J gene: TRBJ1-2
CDR3 protein: CASSQGLSSSYGYTF
CDR3 DNA: TGTGCCAGCAGCCAAGGACTTTCCTCTAGCTATGGCTACACCTTC

clone size: few
D gene: .
V gene: TRBV19
J gene: TRBJ2-2
CDR3 protein: CASSPAENTGELFF
CDR3 DNA: TGTGCCAGTAGTCCAGCGGAGAACACCGGGGAGCTGTTTTTT

clone size: .
D gene: TRBD2
V gene: TRBV3-1
J gene: TRBJ2-4
CDR3 protein: CASSQDGGGSKNIQYF
CDR3 DNA: TGTGCCAGCAGCCAAGACGGCGGGGGATCCAAAAACATTCAGTACTTC

clone size: .
D gene: TRBD1
V gene: TRBV10-3
J gene: TRBJ1-1
CDR3 protein: CAISGTGNTEAFF
CDR3 DNA: TGTGCCATCAGTGGGACAGGGAACACTGAAGCTTTCTTT

clone size: .
D gene: .
V gene: TRBV27
J gene: TRBJ2-7
CDR3 protein: CASSLSGTSLYEQYF
CDR3 DNA: TGTGCCAGCAGTCTCTCCGGGACGAGTCTTTACGAGCAGTACTTC

clone size: .
D gene: TRBD2
V gene: TRBV9
J gene: TRBJ2-1
CDR3 protein: CASSVASGGASYNEQFF
CDR3 DNA: TGTGCCAGCAGCGTAGCTAGCGGGGGGGCATCCTACAATGAGCAGTTCTTC

clone size: .
D gene: TRBD2
V gene: TRBV29-1
J gene: TRBJ2-4
CDR3 protein: CSGGLAGDIQYF
CDR3 DNA: TGCAGCGGGGGACTAGCGGGGGACATTCAGTACTTC

clone size: .
D gene: TRBD2
V gene: TRBV11-2
J gene: TRBJ2-5
CDR3 protein: CASSYGLAGKETQYF
CDR3 DNA: TGTGCCAGCAGCTATGGACTAGCGGGGAAAGAGACCCAGTACTTC

clone size: .
D gene: TRBD1
V gene: TRBV29-1
J gene: TRBJ2-2
CDR3 protein: CSVVQGANTGELFF
CDR3 DNA: TGCAGCGTTGTACAGGGGGCGAACACCGGGGAGCTGTTTTTT

clone size: once
D gene: .
V gene: TRBV7-9
J gene: TRBJ2-5
CDR3 protein: CASSTSQETQYF
CDR3 DNA: TGTGCCAGCAGCACCAGTCAAGAGACCCAGTACTTC

clone size: once
D gene: .
V gene: TRBV24-1
J gene: TRBJ2-3
CDR3 protein: CATSAPALTDTQYF
CDR3 DNA: TGTGCCACCAGTGCGCCAGCACTCACAGATACGCAGTATTTT

clone size: .
D gene: .
V gene: TRBV7-9
J gene: TRBJ2-1
CDR3 protein: CASSLGQNEQFF
CDR3 DNA: TGTGCCAGCAGCTTAGGCCAAAATGAGCAGTTCTTC

clone size: .
D gene: .
V gene: TRBV21-1
J gene: TRBJ2-5
CDR3 protein: CASTPGLAGGHNQETQYF
CDR3 DNA: TGTGCCAGCACCCCAGGACTAGCGGGGGGCCACAACCAAGAGACCCAGTACTTC